Listed here are 13 T cell receptor beta chains from one sample, sequenced in a study of shared clonotypes between healthy human individuals. The table came from immunoSEQ multiplex PCR; TCRdb's copy has only in-frame clones and leaves some out. The data show about 2.3 million clones, 92% seen once. The source material was naive CD4+ T cells from PBMCs. The subset was: CD45RA+ positively selected. All receptors come from a man younger than 30 in good health. Some clones in this sample may be carry-over from other donors' samples.

The gene calls are TRBV5-6 and TRBJ1-1; 7 positions agree with TRBD1. The CDR3 extends over 14 amino acids. V was pared by 2 bases and J by 5 bases, with 6 bases of the junction left unmatched. Per germline, CDR1 SGHDT and CDR2 YYEEEE. The CDR3 is CASSLKKGATEAFF. The DNA for the CDR3 is TGTGCCAGCAGCTTAAAGAAGGGGGCAACTGAAGCTTTCTTT.

This clone was found a few times. CDR3 sequence reads: CASTSGANVLTF. CDR3 sequence (DNA): TGTGCCAGCACCTCTGGGGCCAACGTCCTGACTTTC. This chain links TRBV2 with TRBJ2-6, with D hard to call. Germline CDR1 reads SNHLY; CDR2 reads FYNNEI. Deletions cut 7 bases from V and 0 bases from J, with 1 base between. This CDR3 region has 12 residues.

The chain carries TRBV6-1 and TRBJ1-1; possibly TRBD1 for D (5 bases). V lost 9 bases and J 0 bases, leaving 11 bases between the germline ends. CDR1 and CDR2 (germline): MNHNS, SASEGT. The CDR3 consists of 13 residues. CDR3: CASRRTMNTEAFF. In DNA form, the CDR3 reads TGTGCCAGTCGCCGGACAATGAACACTGAAGCTTTCTTT.

This chain connects TRBV27 to TRBJ2-6; the D is unclear. CDR1 MNHEY and CDR2 SMNVEV come from the germline V gene (reference sequence). This CDR3 region has 17 residues. The V end lost 2 bases, the J end lost 2 bases, and 13 bases lay between the germline ends. As DNA, the CDR3 is TGTGCCAGCAGTTTAGACTCCTTTGGCGCTGGGGCCAACGTCCTGACTTTC. As protein: CASSLDSFGAGANVLTF.

The chain recombines TRBV25-1 with TRBJ1-3; 9 bases are shared with TRBD1. Trimming at V came to 3 bases and at J to 4 bases, leaving 4 bases not matched to a gene. This CDR3 region has 15 residues. CDR1 MGHDK and CDR2 SYGVNS come from the germline V gene. DNA of the CDR3: TGTGCCAGCAGTGAGACAGGGGGAATAGGAAACACCATATATTTT. Amino acid sequence: CASSETGGIGNTIYF.

This rearrangement joins TRBV25-1 to TRBJ2-1; 10 nucleotides align to TRBD2. The CDR3 covers 17 residues. V shed 1 base, J shed 4 bases, and the junction held 7 bases outside the gene matches. CDR1 MGHDK and CDR2 SYGVNS come from the germline V gene. CDR3 sequence reads: CASSESGASGRYNEQFF. The CDR3 DNA reads TGTGCCAGCAGTGAATCCGGAGCTAGCGGGAGATACAATGAGCAGTTCTTC.

On this clone: The same CDR3 arises from other DNA sequences in this sample as well. This rearrangement joins TRBV5-1 to TRBJ2-7; TRBD1 matches at 9 bases. The trim removed 4 bases at V and 3 bases at J, leaving 2 bases unmatched. CDR1 and CDR2 (germline): SGHRS, YFSETQ. The CDR3 sequence is 13 residues long. The CDR3 DNA reads TGCGCCAGCAGCACGACAGGGGGCTACGAGCAGTACTTC. The encoded protein is CASSTTGGYEQYF. Filled out from reference TRBV5-1 and TRBJ2-7, the complete variable domain reads KAGVTQTPRYLIKTRGQQVTLSCSPISGHRSVSWYQQTPGQGLQFLFEYFSETQRNKGNFPGRFSGRQFSNSRSEMNVSTLELGDSALYLCASSTTGGYEQYFGPGTRLTVT.

The chain has TRBV7-9 and TRBJ2-7, with 9 positions matching TRBD2. From germline, CDR1 is SEHNR and CDR2 FQNEAQ (reference sequence). The CDR3 totals 17 residues. Losses at the gene ends were 2 bases for V and 6 bases for J; bases not matched to a gene: 14. The CDR3 coding sequence is TGTGCCAGCAGCTTATATCGGCCAGCGGGAGGTCGGGGCGAGCAGTACTTC. This translates into CASSLYRPAGGRGEQYF.

To note about this clone: The sample contains more than one DNA sequence encoding this CDR3. The chain couples TRBV7-9 to TRBJ1-5; D ambiguous. Germline assignment: CDR1 SEHNR and CDR2 FQNEAQ (reference sequence). Trimming took off 1 base at V and 7 bases at J, with 5 bases between the two ends. This CDR3 spans 12 amino acids. The CDR3 nucleotides are TGTGCCAGCAGCTTAGTAGGGCAGCCCCAGCATTTT. Translating gives CASSLVGQPQHF.

The V call is TRBV10-3, the J call TRBJ2-6; possibly TRBD1 for D (6 bases). V was cut by 3 bases and J by 2 bases, with 17 bases left in between. The CDR3 is 18 amino acids. Germline values: CDR1 ENHRY, CDR2 SYGVKD. The DNA of the CDR3 is TGTGCCATCAGTGACCAACAGGGTTCCAATCCTGGGGCCAACGTCCTGACTTTC. Amino acid sequence: CAISDQQGSNPGANVLTF.

The gene calls are TRBV25-1 and TRBJ1-1, with TRBD1 matching 9 bases. CDR1 is MGHDK, CDR2 SYGVNS, per germline. This CDR3 has 16 amino acids. Trimming removed 3 bases from V and 4 bases from J; junction bases left unmatched: 9. CDR3 in amino acids: CASSDPGTGTATEAFF. CDR3 nucleotides: TGTGCCAGCAGTGATCCCGGGACAGGGACGGCCACTGAAGCTTTCTTT.

The V gene is TRBV18, the J gene TRBJ1-4, with 12 bases identical to TRBD1. With 3 bases clipped from V and 8 bases from J, the junction kept 16 bases outside the gene matches. CDR3 length: 19 amino acids. The germline gives CDR1 KGHSH, CDR2 LQKENI. CDR3 protein: CASSPKRGQGAGIREKLFF. The CDR3 region has the DNA TGTGCCAGCTCACCGAAGCGGGGACAGGGGGCTGGTATACGCGAAAAACTGTTTTTT.

This chain uses TRBV12-5 with TRBJ1-1, with D possibly matching TRBD1 (6 bases). Germline V gives CDR1 LGHNT, CDR2 FRNRAP. This CDR3 is built from 13 residues. Trimming took 5 bases from V and 1 from J, leaving 8 bases between them. The CDR3 sequence: CASGEGGNTEAFF. CDR3 bases: TGTGCTAGTGGTGAGGGGGGGAACACTGAAGCTTTCTTT.